The entry that follows covers one T cell receptor (beta chain) sequence. Its antigen is still unknown. It was with 60 Vbeta and 13 Jbeta primers that the PCR ran. Here immunoSEQ multiplex PCR was the method, and the copy in TCRdb shows in-frame clones only, minus some. The data show around 150,000 clones, with roughly four fifths seen just once and roughly a tenth held by the top ten. This specimen comes from a study of cytomegalovirus exposure and HLA in healthy donors. At the level of the study: Sequencing of about 179 million T cells in an earlier analysis found some 100 million unique TCR beta sequences. Study observations and caveats: The availability of immune exposure information extended only to CMV serostatus. Indistinguishable V segments such as TRBV6-2 and TRBV6-3 were excluded. TCR beta chains associated with HLA were, in a later analysis, more clonally expanded than equally common others.

The CDR3 is 16 residues long. CDR1 is SGHTA and CDR2 is FQGTGA in the germline V gene. Trimming took 1 base from V and 7 from J; bases not matched to a gene: 8. This clonotype was obtained from a man aged 45-60 years in good health and CMV-seropositive. V and J are TRBV7-3 and TRBJ2-1, with TRBD1 identical over 9 bases. The sequenced sample was PBMCs. CDR3 amino acids: CASSLNDRGGKNEQFF. For the CDR3, the DNA is TGTGCCAGCAGCTTAAACGACAGGGGGGGGAAGAATGAGCAGTTCTTC.